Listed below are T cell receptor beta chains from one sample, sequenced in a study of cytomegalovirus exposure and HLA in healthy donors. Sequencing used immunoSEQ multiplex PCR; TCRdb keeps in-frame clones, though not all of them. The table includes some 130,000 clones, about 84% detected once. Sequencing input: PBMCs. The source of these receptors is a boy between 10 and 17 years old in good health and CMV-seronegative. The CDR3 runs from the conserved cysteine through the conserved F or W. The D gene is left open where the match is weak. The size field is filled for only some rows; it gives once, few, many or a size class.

CSVDQGTPGTQYF TGCAGCGTTGACCAGGGGACCCCAGGGACCCAGTACTTC TRBV29-1 - TRBJ2-5 -
CASSWPGTGKSGANVLTF TGCGCCAGCAGCTGGCCTGGGACAGGGAAATCCGGGGCCAACGTCCTGACTTTC TRBV5-1 - TRBJ2-6 TRBD1
CASSLDREGYTF TGTGCCAGCAGCTTGGACAGGGAAGGCTACACCTTC TRBV5-4 - TRBJ1-2 -
CAISPLAGGGPDTQYF TGTGCCATCAGTCCCCTAGCGGGAGGAGGTCCAGATACGCAGTATTTT TRBV10-3 once TRBJ2-3 TRBD2
CASSFQGGETEAFF TGCGCCAGCAGCTTCCAGGGAGGGGAGACTGAAGCTTTCTTT TRBV5-1 few TRBJ1-1 -
CASSYGREPYEQYF TGTGCCAGCAGTTACGGGCGGGAGCCCTACGAGCAGTACTTC TRBV6-5 - TRBJ2-7 TRBD2
CASSRGEGVSYNEQFF TGTGCCAGTAGTAGGGGGGAGGGTGTCTCCTACAATGAGCAGTTCTTC TRBV19 - TRBJ2-1 TRBD2
CASSHGQGSLLDYGYTF TGCGCCAGCAGCCACGGACAGGGCTCCCTCTTGGACTATGGCTACACCTTC TRBV4-1 - TRBJ1-2 TRBD1
CAWSVGEETQYF TGTGCCTGGAGCGTAGGGGAAGAGACCCAGTACTTC TRBV30 - TRBJ2-5 -
CASSSPPGLAGNTGELFF TGTGCCAGCAGCTCTCCCCCGGGGCTAGCGGGAAACACCGGGGAGCTGTTTTTT TRBV13 - TRBJ2-2 TRBD2
CASSRSRIEDTQYF TGCGCCAGCAGCCGTAGCCGCATCGAAGATACGCAGTATTTT TRBV5-1 - TRBJ2-3 -
CASRSRRDYEQYF TGTGCCAGTAGATCAAGACGGGATTACGAGCAGTACTTC TRBV19 - TRBJ2-7 -
CASSPSLDRVPYEQYF TGTGCCAGCAGCCCGTCTCTGGACAGGGTACCCTACGAGCAGTACTTC TRBV14 - TRBJ2-7 TRBD1
CASSQDTRRGGYNEQFF TGTGCCAGCAGCCAAGATACTCGGCGGGGAGGGTACAATGAGCAGTTCTTC TRBV4-2 - TRBJ2-1 TRBD2
CASSSQGTLTYEQYF TGTGCCAGCAGTTCCCAGGGTACCTTAACCTACGAGCAGTACTTC TRBV2 - TRBJ2-7 -
CASRGGLNTEAFF TGTGCCAGCCGGGGGGGCTTGAACACTGAAGCTTTCTTT TRBV2 - TRBJ1-1 -
CASSPSGTPETQYF TGTGCCAGCAGCCCGTCCGGGACTCCAGAGACCCAGTACTTC TRBV5-6 - TRBJ2-5 -
CASTGNTEAFF TGTGCCAGCACAGGGAACACTGAAGCTTTCTTT TRBV6-5 few TRBJ1-1 -
CASSLRQGNTEAFF TGTGCCAGCAGCCTCCGACAGGGGAACACTGAAGCTTTCTTT TRBV7-2 - TRBJ1-1 TRBD1
CASSYKQGTEAFF TGTGCCAGCAGCTATAAACAGGGTACTGAAGCTTTCTTT TRBV6-6 - TRBJ1-1 -
CAWATGDKFF TGTGCCTGGGCTACAGGGGATAAGTTTTTT TRBV30 once TRBJ2-2 TRBD1
CASSPDFHLAGTVNTEAFF TGTGCCAGCAGCCCTGACTTCCACCTAGCCGGGACAGTGAACACTGAAGCTTTCTTT TRBV7-9 - TRBJ1-1 TRBD1
CASSISRLATYEQYF TGTGCCAGTAGTATCAGTAGACTAGCGACCTACGAGCAGTACTTC TRBV19 - TRBJ2-7 TRBD2
CSVVVQEPTGELFF TGCAGCGTTGTTGTACAGGAGCCCACCGGGGAGCTGTTTTTT TRBV29-1 once TRBJ2-2 -
CASSESSRDTQYF TGTGCCAGCAGTGAAAGTTCCCGGGATACGCAGTATTTT TRBV6-1 - TRBJ2-3 -
CAISGTSAGGELFF TGTGCCATCAGTGGGACTAGCGCTGGCGGGGAGCTGTTTTTT TRBV10-3 - TRBJ2-2 TRBD2
CASSQDQEREGPDEQYF TGCGCCAGCAGCCAAGATCAGGAGCGGGAGGGCCCAGACGAGCAGTACTTC TRBV4-3 - TRBJ2-7 TRBD2
CASSPRGGDSYEQYF TGTGCCAGCAGCCCCCGAGGAGGAGACTCCTACGAGCAGTACTTC TRBV4-2 - TRBJ2-7 -
CASSSHVAYEQYF TGCGCCAGCAGCTCACACGTGGCCTACGAGCAGTACTTC TRBV5-1 - TRBJ2-7 -
CASSEGLAGFSYEQYF TGTGCCAGCAGTGAAGGACTAGCGGGCTTCTCCTACGAGCAGTACTTC TRBV2 - TRBJ2-7 TRBD2
CASSVSQGTSGANVLTF TGTGCCAGCAGTGTGTCACAGGGTACCTCTGGGGCCAACGTCCTGACTTTC TRBV6-1 - TRBJ2-6 -
CAWSRDRGNQPQHF TGTGCCTGGAGCCGGGACAGGGGCAATCAGCCCCAGCATTTT TRBV30 - TRBJ1-5 TRBD1
CATSPRGAGETYEQYF TGTGCCACCAGCCCCCGCGGGGCGGGGGAGACCTACGAGCAGTACTTC TRBV15 once TRBJ2-7 TRBD2
CAWSDEDRVVDEQFF TGTGCCTGGAGTGACGAGGACAGGGTAGTTGATGAGCAGTTCTTC TRBV30 - TRBJ2-1 TRBD1
CAWSGTGYSNQPQHF TGTGCCTGGAGTGGGACAGGTTATAGCAATCAGCCCCAGCATTTT TRBV30 - TRBJ1-5 TRBD1
CASSLAGPNYEQYF TGTGCCAGCAGCTTGGCTGGGCCTAACTACGAGCAGTACTTC TRBV5-4 - TRBJ2-7 -
CASSQAGGPNEQYF TGTGCCAGCAGCCAAGCCGGGGGGCCTAACGAGCAGTACTTC TRBV4-2 few TRBJ2-7 -
CASSTGSTAYTDTQYF TGCGCCAGCAGCACCGGCTCGACAGCCTACACAGATACGCAGTATTTT TRBV5-1 - TRBJ2-3 -
CASSFGGRGRNEQFF TGTGCCAGCAGCTTTGGTGGGAGAGGACGGAATGAGCAGTTCTTC TRBV5-4 - TRBJ2-1 -
CASSLASGVWSSYEQYF TGCGCCAGCAGCTTGGCCTCGGGGGTCTGGAGCTCCTACGAGCAGTACTTC TRBV5-1 once TRBJ2-7 -
CASSPLGTGAYEQYF TGTGCCAGCAGCCCCCTCGGGACAGGAGCGTACGAGCAGTACTTC TRBV25-1 - TRBJ2-7 TRBD1
CAWSQGLGEQFF TGTGCCTGGAGCCAGGGATTGGGTGAGCAGTTCTTC TRBV30 - TRBJ2-1 -
CASSQGGGSGANVLTF TGTGCCAGCAGCCAAGGCGGGGGCTCTGGGGCCAACGTCCTGACTTTC TRBV4-2 - TRBJ2-6 TRBD2
CASSPQLAAAEQFF TGTGCCAGTAGTCCCCAACTAGCCGCCGCTGAGCAGTTCTTC TRBV19 - TRBJ2-1 -
CASRPSNRVYGYTF TGTGCCAGCAGACCCTCCAACCGGGTCTATGGCTACACCTTC TRBV6-5 - TRBJ1-2 -
CASSNTGTGRDEQFF TGTGCCAGCAGCAACACCGGGACAGGGCGCGATGAGCAGTTCTTC TRBV11-1 once TRBJ2-1 TRBD1
CASSYRVEGTEAFF TGTGCCAGCAGTTACAGGGTGGAGGGCACTGAAGCTTTCTTT TRBV6-5 - TRBJ1-1 -
CASSLNGERLYNEQFF TGTGCCAGCAGCTTGAATGGGGAGCGGCTCTACAATGAGCAGTTCTTC TRBV5-4 - TRBJ2-1 -
CASSLPGGRNRHNEQFF TGTGCCAGCTCCCTCCCTGGCGGGAGAAACCGACACAATGAGCAGTTCTTC TRBV18 - TRBJ2-1 TRBD2
CASSPSLNTGELFF TGCGCCAGCAGCCCCTCCCTAAACACCGGGGAGCTGTTTTTT TRBV5-1 few TRBJ2-2 -
CASSGQPSNQPQHF TGTGCCAGTAGTGGACAGCCTAGCAATCAGCCCCAGCATTTT TRBV19 - TRBJ1-5 -
CASSPGTVDNEQFF TGTGCCAGCAGCCCGGGGACTGTTGACAATGAGCAGTTCTTC TRBV11-2 - TRBJ2-1 -
CASSFELAGAPETQYF TGTGCCAGCAGCTTTGAGCTAGCGGGCGCCCCAGAGACCCAGTACTTC TRBV5-5 once TRBJ2-5 TRBD2
CASSSRTSGSWNTQYF TGTGCCAGCAGCTCCCGGACTAGCGGGAGTTGGAATACGCAGTATTTT TRBV9 - TRBJ2-3 TRBD2
CASSLAGHSTDTQYF TGTGCCAGCAGCTTAGCGGGACATTCCACAGATACGCAGTATTTT TRBV7-2 - TRBJ2-3 -
CASPTGGIGNQPQHF TGTGCCAGCCCGACAGGGGGCATTGGGAATCAGCCCCAGCATTTT TRBV19 few TRBJ1-5 TRBD1
CASSDDRGPGNEQFF TGTGCCAGCAGTGATGACAGGGGGCCGGGCAATGAGCAGTTCTTC TRBV2 - TRBJ2-1 TRBD1
CASSQDTVVTEAFF TGCGCCAGCAGCCAAGATACAGTAGTTACTGAAGCTTTCTTT TRBV4-3 - TRBJ1-1 -
CASSLGGRGEQYF TGTGCCAGCAGCTTAGGCGGTAGAGGCGAGCAGTACTTC TRBV7-9 - TRBJ2-7 -